This TCR beta chain was recorded in a study of patients and donors after allogeneic stem cell transplantation. TCRdb re-called the RT-PCR reads with MiXCR, one entry per CDR3 protein. The sample yields some 160,000 distinct CDR3 sequences, 24% seen once. This clonotype was observed once. There are 15 residues in the CDR3. V was pared by 2 bases and J by 0 bases, with 4 bases of the junction left unmatched. Germline V gene lookup returns CDR1 SQVTM and CDR2 ANQGSEA. This sequence joins TRBV29-1 and TRBJ2-7, with 10 bases lining up with TRBD2. The sample consisted of blood, either unsorted or a sorted T cell fraction (not recorded which). The receptor's source is a human donor who was either an allogeneic HSCT recipient or a stem cell or donor lymphocyte infusion donor (not recorded which). It is not recorded whose cells these are; they may come from a transplant donor. The CDR3 reads CSVELAGVPSYEQYF. CDR3 bases: TGCAGCGTTGAACTAGCGGGAGTACCCTCCTACGAGCAGTACTTC.